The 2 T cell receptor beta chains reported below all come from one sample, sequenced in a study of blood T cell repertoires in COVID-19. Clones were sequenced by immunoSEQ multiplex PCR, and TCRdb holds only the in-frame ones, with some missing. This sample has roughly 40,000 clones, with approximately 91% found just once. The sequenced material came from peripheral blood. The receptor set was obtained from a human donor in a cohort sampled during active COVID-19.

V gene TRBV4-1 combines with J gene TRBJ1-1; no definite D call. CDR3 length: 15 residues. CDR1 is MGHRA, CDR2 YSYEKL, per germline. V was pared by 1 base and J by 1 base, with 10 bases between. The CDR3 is CASSQGGSGNTEAFF. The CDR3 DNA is TGCGCCAGCAGCCAAGGTGGATCAGGGAACACTGAAGCTTTCTTT.

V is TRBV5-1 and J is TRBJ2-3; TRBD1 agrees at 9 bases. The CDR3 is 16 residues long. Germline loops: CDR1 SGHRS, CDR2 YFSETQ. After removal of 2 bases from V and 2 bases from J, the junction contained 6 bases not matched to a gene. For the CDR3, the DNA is TGCGCCAGCAGCTTAGGGGACAGGGCAAACACAGATACGCAGTATTTT. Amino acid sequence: CASSLGDRANTDTQYF.